These T cell receptor beta chains were read from a single sample in a study of spatial heterogeneity in lung cancer. One entry per CDR3 protein, called by TCRdb with MiXCR from the 5' RACE reads. This table holds approximately 90,000 distinct CDR3 sequences, roughly 10% found once. The sequencing here drew on PBMCs, taken at surgery. All receptors derive from a male donor with early-stage non-small cell lung cancer. Both conserved end residues are part of each CDR3. The D gene is left open where the match is weak. Rows may omit the clone size; those that give it use once, few, many or a size class.

d_gene: NA
abundance: many
j_gene: TRBJ1-1
v_gene: TRBV4-2
CDR3aa: CASSQRREGTEAFF
CDR3nt: TGTGCCAGCAGCCAAAGAAGGGAGGGCACTGAAGCTTTCTTT

d_gene: TRBD2
abundance: few
j_gene: TRBJ2-1
v_gene: TRBV5-1
CDR3aa: CASSQLAGSYNEQFF
CDR3nt: TGCGCCAGCAGCCAACTAGCGGGCTCCTACAATGAGCAGTTCTTC

d_gene: NA
abundance: many
j_gene: TRBJ2-5
v_gene: TRBV20-1
CDR3aa: CSARDTRLQETQYF
CDR3nt: TGCAGTGCTAGAGATACGAGGCTCCAAGAGACCCAGTACTTC

d_gene: NA
abundance: many
j_gene: TRBJ2-2
v_gene: TRBV3-1
CDR3aa: CASSQDDSRKYTGELFF
CDR3nt: TGTGCCAGCAGCCAAGATGATTCCAGAAAGTACACCGGGGAGCTGTTTTTT

d_gene: TRBD1
abundance: few
j_gene: TRBJ1-3
v_gene: TRBV6-5
CDR3aa: CASSFDLQGANGNTIYF
CDR3nt: TGTGCCAGCAGTTTCGACTTACAGGGGGCGAATGGAAACACCATATATTTT

d_gene: TRBD1
abundance: many
j_gene: TRBJ2-3
v_gene: TRBV24-1
CDR3aa: CATSDAGTGVPDTQYF
CDR3nt: TGTGCCACCAGTGACGCCGGGACAGGGGTCCCAGATACGCAGTATTTT

d_gene: TRBD2
abundance: NA
j_gene: TRBJ2-1
v_gene: TRBV7-3
CDR3aa: CASSSGGTSGSINNEQFF
CDR3nt: TGTGCCAGCAGCTCGGGAGGAACTAGCGGGAGTATCAACAATGAGCAGTTCTTC

d_gene: TRBD1
abundance: many
j_gene: TRBJ1-1
v_gene: TRBV30
CDR3aa: CACYYRGEVLSTEAFF
CDR3nt: TGTGCCTGCTACTACAGGGGAGAAGTCCTGAGTACTGAAGCTTTCTTT

d_gene: TRBD2
abundance: many
j_gene: TRBJ2-3
v_gene: TRBV6-6
CDR3aa: CASSQGLSTDTQYF
CDR3nt: TGTGCCAGCAGTCAGGGACTAAGCACAGATACGCAGTATTTT

d_gene: NA
abundance: NA
j_gene: TRBJ1-5
v_gene: TRBV7-2
CDR3aa: CASSLAHSNQPQHF
CDR3nt: TGTGCCAGCAGCTTAGCGCATAGCAATCAGCCCCAGCATTTT

d_gene: NA
abundance: many
j_gene: TRBJ1-3
v_gene: TRBV9
CDR3aa: CASSVLGESGNTIYF
CDR3nt: TGTGCCAGCAGCGTATTAGGGGAATCTGGAAACACCATATATTTT

d_gene: NA
abundance: NA
j_gene: TRBJ1-1
v_gene: TRBV7-2
CDR3aa: CASSSRAGSTEAFF
CDR3nt: TGTGCCAGCAGCTCCCGGGCGGGTAGCACTGAAGCTTTCTTT

d_gene: NA
abundance: many
j_gene: TRBJ1-2
v_gene: TRBV5-8
CDR3aa: CASSWGDYYGYTF
CDR3nt: TGTGCCAGCAGCTGGGGGGACTACTATGGCTACACCTTC

d_gene: NA
abundance: many
j_gene: TRBJ1-6
v_gene: TRBV29-1
CDR3aa: CSGPRDGEPSPLHF
CDR3nt: TGCAGCGGACCCCGGGACGGCGAGCCCTCACCCCTCCACTTT

d_gene: NA
abundance: NA
j_gene: TRBJ2-6
v_gene: TRBV5-1
CDR3aa: CASTEVPSGANVLTF
CDR3nt: TGCGCCAGCACCGAGGTACCCTCTGGGGCCAACGTCCTGACTTTC

d_gene: NA
abundance: many
j_gene: TRBJ1-1
v_gene: TRBV5-1
CDR3aa: CASSLVTASDEAFF
CDR3nt: TGCGCCAGCAGCTTGGTCACGGCGTCCGATGAAGCTTTCTTT

d_gene: NA
abundance: NA
j_gene: TRBJ2-1
v_gene: TRBV5-1
CDR3aa: CACKPGVNYNEQFF
CDR3nt: TGCGCCTGCAAACCGGGGGTTAACTACAATGAGCAGTTCTTC

d_gene: TRBD1
abundance: few
j_gene: TRBJ2-4
v_gene: TRBV5-1
CDR3aa: CASSSELRGPTIHF
CDR3nt: TGCGCCAGCAGCTCGGAGCTCAGGGGGCCCACCATCCACTTC

d_gene: NA
abundance: many
j_gene: TRBJ2-3
v_gene: TRBV21-1
CDR3aa: CASSPPGTSGSMGDTQYF
CDR3nt: TGTGCCAGCAGCCCACCCGGGACGAGCGGGAGTATGGGGGATACGCAGTATTTT

d_gene: NA
abundance: many
j_gene: TRBJ2-5
v_gene: TRBV20-1
CDR3aa: CSARDRRTPIGETQYF
CDR3nt: TGCAGTGCTAGAGATCGTCGGACCCCAATTGGAGAGACCCAGTACTTC

d_gene: TRBD2
abundance: few
j_gene: TRBJ2-3
v_gene: TRBV29-1
CDR3aa: CSVEIGRAGTDTQYF
CDR3nt: TGCAGCGTTGAAATCGGGAGGGCCGGGACAGATACGCAGTATTTT

d_gene: NA
abundance: few
j_gene: TRBJ2-7
v_gene: TRBV5-1
CDR3aa: CASSVSGTPYEQYF
CDR3nt: TGCGCCAGCAGCGTCTCCGGGACACCCTACGAGCAGTACTTC

d_gene: NA
abundance: many
j_gene: TRBJ2-1
v_gene: TRBV5-1
CDR3aa: CASSFQTDYNEQFF
CDR3nt: TGCGCCAGCAGCTTCCAGACGGACTACAATGAGCAGTTCTTC

d_gene: NA
abundance: NA
j_gene: TRBJ1-1
v_gene: TRBV6-4
CDR3aa: CASSDPRDGTEAFF
CDR3nt: TGTGCCAGCAGTGACCCCCGGGACGGCACTGAAGCTTTCTTT

d_gene: NA
abundance: many
j_gene: TRBJ2-2
v_gene: TRBV5-1
CDR3aa: CASSKEGNTGELFF
CDR3nt: TGCGCCAGCAGCAAGGAGGGGAACACCGGGGAGCTGTTTTTT

d_gene: TRBD2
abundance: NA
j_gene: TRBJ2-7
v_gene: TRBV9
CDR3aa: CASSVAAGGLYEQYF
CDR3nt: TGTGCCAGCAGCGTAGCGGCGGGGGGGCTCTACGAGCAGTACTTC

d_gene: TRBD2
abundance: few
j_gene: TRBJ2-5
v_gene: TRBV20-1
CDR3aa: CSASSPRTSRETQYF
CDR3nt: TGCAGTGCTAGCTCCCCTAGGACTAGCCGGGAGACCCAGTACTTC

d_gene: NA
abundance: many
j_gene: TRBJ2-7
v_gene: TRBV3-1
CDR3aa: CASSQDVRGREQYF
CDR3nt: TGTGCCAGCAGCCAAGATGTACGGGGGCGGGAGCAGTACTTC

d_gene: TRBD2
abundance: few
j_gene: TRBJ2-3
v_gene: TRBV6-6
CDR3aa: CASSYGMTSGGLHTNPYTDTQYF
CDR3nt: TGTGCCAGCAGTTACGGGATGACTAGCGGGGGGCTCCATACTAACCCATACACAGATACGCAGTATTTT

d_gene: NA
abundance: few
j_gene: TRBJ2-3
v_gene: TRBV3-1
CDR3aa: CASSPGGAGNTQYF
CDR3nt: TGTGCCAGCAGCCCCGGGGGAGCCGGGAATACGCAGTATTTT

d_gene: NA
abundance: NA
j_gene: TRBJ2-3
v_gene: TRBV11-2
CDR3aa: CASSLRSRPSTDTQYF
CDR3nt: TGTGCCAGCAGCTTAAGGTCCCGACCTAGCACAGATACGCAGTATTTT

d_gene: TRBD2
abundance: NA
j_gene: TRBJ2-3
v_gene: TRBV11-2
CDR3aa: CASSIAGGSTDTQYF
CDR3nt: TGTGCCAGCAGCATAGCGGGAGGCAGCACAGATACGCAGTATTTT

d_gene: TRBD1
abundance: few
j_gene: TRBJ1-4
v_gene: TRBV7-9
CDR3aa: CASSPRTGRSEKLFF
CDR3nt: TGTGCCAGCAGCCCACGGACAGGGCGAAGTGAAAAACTGTTTTTT

d_gene: NA
abundance: many
j_gene: TRBJ2-5
v_gene: TRBV20-1
CDR3aa: CSAPKARETQYF
CDR3nt: TGCAGTGCTCCCAAGGCGCGGGAGACCCAGTACTTC

d_gene: TRBD2
abundance: NA
j_gene: TRBJ2-1
v_gene: TRBV5-1
CDR3aa: CASSLAEAGGYHNEQFF
CDR3nt: TGCGCCAGCAGCTTGGCCGAAGCGGGGGGCTATCACAATGAGCAGTTCTTC

d_gene: NA
abundance: once
j_gene: TRBJ1-5
v_gene: TRBV19
CDR3aa: CASKPPGSRGVDQPQHF
CDR3nt: TGTGCCAGTAAACCTCCGGGCAGCAGGGGTGTCGATCAGCCCCAGCATTTT

d_gene: TRBD1
abundance: many
j_gene: TRBJ1-1
v_gene: TRBV29-1
CDR3aa: CSATRTGVTEAFF
CDR3nt: TGCAGCGCAACCCGGACAGGGGTCACTGAAGCTTTCTTT

d_gene: NA
abundance: few
j_gene: TRBJ2-1
v_gene: TRBV7-4
CDR3aa: CASSTSRGSYNEQFF
CDR3nt: TGTGCCAGCAGCACGTCTAGGGGCTCCTACAATGAGCAGTTCTTC

d_gene: NA
abundance: NA
j_gene: TRBJ1-2
v_gene: TRBV5-1
CDR3aa: CASSLGGGPAYGYTF
CDR3nt: TGCGCCAGCAGCTTGGGAGGAGGGCCTGCCTATGGCTACACCTTC

d_gene: TRBD1
abundance: many
j_gene: TRBJ2-3
v_gene: TRBV5-1
CDR3aa: CASSRQGAGTDTQYF
CDR3nt: TGCGCCAGCAGCAGACAGGGGGCGGGCACAGATACGCAGTATTTT

d_gene: NA
abundance: NA
j_gene: TRBJ1-5
v_gene: TRBV9
CDR3aa: CASSPRGEGNQPQHF
CDR3nt: TGTGCCAGCAGCCCCCGTGGGGAAGGCAATCAGCCCCAGCATTTT